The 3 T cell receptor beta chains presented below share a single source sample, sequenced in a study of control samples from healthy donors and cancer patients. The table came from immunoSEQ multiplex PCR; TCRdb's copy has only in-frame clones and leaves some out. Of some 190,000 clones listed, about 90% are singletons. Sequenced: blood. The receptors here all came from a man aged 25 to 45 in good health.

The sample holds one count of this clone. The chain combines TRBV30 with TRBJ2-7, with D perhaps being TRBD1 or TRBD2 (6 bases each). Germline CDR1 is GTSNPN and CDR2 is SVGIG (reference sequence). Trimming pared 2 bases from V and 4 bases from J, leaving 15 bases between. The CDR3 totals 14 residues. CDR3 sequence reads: CAWSPTGGVYEQYF. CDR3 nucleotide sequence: TGTGCCTGGAGTCCGACAGGAGGGGTTTACGAGCAGTACTTC.

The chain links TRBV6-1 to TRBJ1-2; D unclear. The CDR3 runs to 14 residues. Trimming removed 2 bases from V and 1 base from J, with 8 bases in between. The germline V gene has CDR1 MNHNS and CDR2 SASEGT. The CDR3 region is CASSELRLNYGYTF. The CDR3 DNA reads TGTGCCAGCAGTGAACTACGCCTTAACTATGGCTACACCTTC.

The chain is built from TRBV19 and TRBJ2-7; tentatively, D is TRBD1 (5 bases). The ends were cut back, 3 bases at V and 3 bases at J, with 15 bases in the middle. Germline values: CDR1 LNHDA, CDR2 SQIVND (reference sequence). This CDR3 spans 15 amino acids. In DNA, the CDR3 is TGTGCCAGTAGTATTGCGCAGGGTGGCGGCTACGAGCAGTACTTC. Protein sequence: CASSIAQGGGYEQYF.